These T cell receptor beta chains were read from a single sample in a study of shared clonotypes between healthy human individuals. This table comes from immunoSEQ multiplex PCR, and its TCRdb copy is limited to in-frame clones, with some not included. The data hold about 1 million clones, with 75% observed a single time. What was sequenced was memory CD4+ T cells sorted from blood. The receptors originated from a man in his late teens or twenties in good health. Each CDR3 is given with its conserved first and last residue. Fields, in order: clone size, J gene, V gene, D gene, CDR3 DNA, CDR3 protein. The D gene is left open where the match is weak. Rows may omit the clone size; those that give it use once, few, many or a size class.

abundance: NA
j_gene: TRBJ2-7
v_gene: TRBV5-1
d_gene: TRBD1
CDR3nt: TGCGCCAGCAGCTTGCGGGACAGCTCCTACGAGCAGTACTTC
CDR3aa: CASSLRDSSYEQYF

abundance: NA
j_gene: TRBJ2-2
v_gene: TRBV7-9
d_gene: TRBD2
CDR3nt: TGTGCCAGCAGCCCAGGGAGGGGCACCGGGGAGCTGTTTTTT
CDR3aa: CASSPGRGTGELFF

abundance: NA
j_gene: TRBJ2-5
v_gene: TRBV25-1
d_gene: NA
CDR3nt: TGTGCCACCCAGTCTCGGGGCGCGGAAGAGACCCAGTACTTC
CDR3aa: CATQSRGAEETQYF

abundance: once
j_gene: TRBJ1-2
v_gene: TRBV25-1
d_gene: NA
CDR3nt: TGTGCCAGCAGTGATAGTCAGGGATCTGGCTACACCTTC
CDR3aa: CASSDSQGSGYTF

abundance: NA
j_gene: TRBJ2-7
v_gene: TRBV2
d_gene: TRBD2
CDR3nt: TGTGCCAGCAGCCCTAGCGGGGGAAACTACGAGCAGTACTTC
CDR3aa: CASSPSGGNYEQYF

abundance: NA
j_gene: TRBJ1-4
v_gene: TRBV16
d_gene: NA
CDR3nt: TGTGCCAGCAGCCGCCAGGTTCGGACTAATGAAAAACTGTTTTTT
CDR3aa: CASSRQVRTNEKLFF

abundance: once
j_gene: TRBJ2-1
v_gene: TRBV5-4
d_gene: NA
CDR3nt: TGTGCCAGCAGCTTGGCTCTCGCCACCACCTACAATGAGCAGTTCTTC
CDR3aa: CASSLALATTYNEQFF

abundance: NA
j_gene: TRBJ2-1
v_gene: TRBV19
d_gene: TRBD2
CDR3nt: TGTGCCAGTAGTATACCCCAAGTTCTAGCGGGAGTCGGTGAGCAGTTCTTC
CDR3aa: CASSIPQVLAGVGEQFF

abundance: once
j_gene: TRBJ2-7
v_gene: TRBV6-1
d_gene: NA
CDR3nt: TGTGCCAGCAAGGATGTCTACGAGCAGTACTTC
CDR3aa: CASKDVYEQYF

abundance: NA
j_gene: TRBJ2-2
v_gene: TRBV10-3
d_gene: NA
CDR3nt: TGTGCCATCAAGTCCGGGCCCAGCGGGTTTGGGGAGCTGTTTTTT
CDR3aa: CAIKSGPSGFGELFF

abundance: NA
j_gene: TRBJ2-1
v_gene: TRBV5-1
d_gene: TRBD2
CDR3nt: TGCGCCAGCAGCCTTCTAGCGGGGGGTTACAATGAGCAGTTCTTC
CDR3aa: CASSLLAGGYNEQFF

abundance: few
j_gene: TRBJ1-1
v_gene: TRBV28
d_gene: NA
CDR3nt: TGTGCCAGCAGTTCTTTGGGGGCGCGCACTGAAGCTTTCTTT
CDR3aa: CASSSLGARTEAFF

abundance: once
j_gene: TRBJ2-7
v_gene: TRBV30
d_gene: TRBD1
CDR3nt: TGTGCCTGGAGTGTACTCAGGGGGCTTAGCGAGCAGTACTTC
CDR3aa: CAWSVLRGLSEQYF

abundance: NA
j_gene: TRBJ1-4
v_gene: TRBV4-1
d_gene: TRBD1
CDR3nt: TGCGCCAGCAGCCACCCGGACAGGGACAATGAAAAACTGTTTTTT
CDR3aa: CASSHPDRDNEKLFF

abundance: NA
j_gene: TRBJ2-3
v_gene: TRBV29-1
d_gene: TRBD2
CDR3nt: TGCAGCGGGAGACTAGCGGGGGGGAGAGATACGCAGTATTTT
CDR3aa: CSGRLAGGRDTQYF

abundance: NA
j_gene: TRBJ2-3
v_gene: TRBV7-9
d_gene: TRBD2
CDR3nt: TGTGCCAGCAGCTCGACCGGGACTAGCGGGGCCGATACGCAGTATTTT
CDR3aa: CASSSTGTSGADTQYF

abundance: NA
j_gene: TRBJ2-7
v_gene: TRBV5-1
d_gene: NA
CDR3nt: TGCGCCAGCAGCGAAGGGGGTAAGACCAACGAGCAGTACTTC
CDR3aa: CASSEGGKTNEQYF

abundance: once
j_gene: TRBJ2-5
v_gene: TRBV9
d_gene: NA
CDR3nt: TGTGCCAGCAGCGTAGCGGCCCAACGAGAGACCCAGTACTTC
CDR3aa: CASSVAAQRETQYF

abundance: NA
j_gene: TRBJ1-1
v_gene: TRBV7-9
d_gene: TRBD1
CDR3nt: TGTGCCAGCAGCTCCAGACAGGGCGGGAACACTGAAGCTTTCTTT
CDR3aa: CASSSRQGGNTEAFF

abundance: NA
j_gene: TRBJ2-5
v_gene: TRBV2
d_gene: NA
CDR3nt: TGTGCCAGCAGTGAGAGCAGGGGCAAGGAGACCCAGTACTTC
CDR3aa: CASSESRGKETQYF

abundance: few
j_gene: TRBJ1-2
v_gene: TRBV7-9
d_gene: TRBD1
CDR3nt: TGTGCCAGCAGCTCAGACAGGGAATGGTATGGCTACACCTTC
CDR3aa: CASSSDREWYGYTF

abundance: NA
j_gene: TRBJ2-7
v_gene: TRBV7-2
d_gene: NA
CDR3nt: TGTGCCAGCAGCTTTCAGCAGGGTGCCTACGAGCAGTACTTC
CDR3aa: CASSFQQGAYEQYF

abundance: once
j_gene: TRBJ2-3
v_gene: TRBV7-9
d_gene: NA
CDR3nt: TGTGCCAGCAGCTTATTCCCCGGCACAGATACGCAGTATTTT
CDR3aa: CASSLFPGTDTQYF

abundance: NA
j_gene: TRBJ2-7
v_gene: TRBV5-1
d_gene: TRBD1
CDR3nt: TGCGCCAGCAGCTTGAGTTCGACAGGGTTCGGCGAGCAGTACTTC
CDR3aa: CASSLSSTGFGEQYF

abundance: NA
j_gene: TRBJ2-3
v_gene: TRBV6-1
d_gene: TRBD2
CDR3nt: TGTGCCAGCAGTTCGACTAGCGGGAGATGGGATACGCAGTATTTT
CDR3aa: CASSSTSGRWDTQYF